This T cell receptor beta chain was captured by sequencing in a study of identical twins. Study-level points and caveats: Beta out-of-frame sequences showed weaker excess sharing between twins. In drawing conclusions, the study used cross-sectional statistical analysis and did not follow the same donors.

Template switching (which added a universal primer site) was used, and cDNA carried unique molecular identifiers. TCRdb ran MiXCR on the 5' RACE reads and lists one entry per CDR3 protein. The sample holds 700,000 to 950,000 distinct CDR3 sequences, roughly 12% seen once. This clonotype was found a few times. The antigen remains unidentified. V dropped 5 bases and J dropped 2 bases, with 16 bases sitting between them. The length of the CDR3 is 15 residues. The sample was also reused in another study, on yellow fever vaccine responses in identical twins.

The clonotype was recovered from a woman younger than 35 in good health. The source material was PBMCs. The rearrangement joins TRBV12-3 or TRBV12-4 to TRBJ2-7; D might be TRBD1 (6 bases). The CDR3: CASSPSEGVPYEQYF. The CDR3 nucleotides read TGTGCCAGCAGTCCCTCAGAGGGGGTCCCCTACGAGCAGTACTTC.